What follows describes a single TCR beta chain. These data belong to a study of blood T cell repertoires in COVID-19. Under the authors' procedure: Amplification of reference gene primers was used by the study to estimate nucleated cell counts. Assay: immunoSEQ multiplex PCR; the TCRdb copy retains only in-frame clones and omits some. V and J calls and clone size are given by that table; D and trimming were obtained from the DNA. The top ten hold 4% to 6% of the sample, which has about 250,000 clones, 65% to 90% seen once. Between the trimmed V and J ends, which lost 2 bases and 0 bases, there was a span of 38 bases. CDR3 length equals 24 residues.

The sequenced sample consisted of peripheral blood. The chain couples TRBV7-1 to TRBJ2-7, with a possible D match to TRBD1 (6 bases). TRBV7-1 carries the ORF label, with uncertain function. This receptor was obtained from an elderly woman with active or convalescent COVID-19. In DNA, the CDR3 is TGTGCCAGCAGCTCACACTCGTATCTCCGGGGACATTTCACAGTGCTTCCGAGCTCCTACGAGCAGTACTTC. This sequence encodes CASSSHSYLRGHFTVLPSSYEQYF.